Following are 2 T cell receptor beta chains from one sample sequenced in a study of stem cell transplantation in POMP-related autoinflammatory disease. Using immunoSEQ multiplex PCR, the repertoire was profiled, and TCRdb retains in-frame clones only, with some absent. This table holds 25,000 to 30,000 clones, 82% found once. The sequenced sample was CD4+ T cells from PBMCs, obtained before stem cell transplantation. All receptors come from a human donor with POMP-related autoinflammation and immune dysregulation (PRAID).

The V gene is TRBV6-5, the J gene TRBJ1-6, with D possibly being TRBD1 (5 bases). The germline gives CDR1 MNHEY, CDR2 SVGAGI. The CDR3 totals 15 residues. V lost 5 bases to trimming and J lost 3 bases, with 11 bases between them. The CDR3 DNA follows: TGTGCCAGCAGTCCGGGGCGGAACTATAATTCACCCCTCCACTTT. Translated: CASSPGRNYNSPLHF.

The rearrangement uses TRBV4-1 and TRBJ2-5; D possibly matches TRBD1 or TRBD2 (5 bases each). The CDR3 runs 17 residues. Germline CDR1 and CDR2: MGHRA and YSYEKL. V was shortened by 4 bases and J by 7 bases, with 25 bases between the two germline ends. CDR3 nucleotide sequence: TGCGCCAGCAGCCTGAGCACTGTGGTCGGGGCTTCAGTGACCCAGTACTTC. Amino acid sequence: CASSLSTVVGASVTQYF.